This T cell receptor (beta chain) comes out of a study of naive and memory T cell subsets. This clonotype was seen repeatedly, ten times or more. This CDR3 is built from 13 residues. V was pared by 2 bases and J by 8 bases, with 10 bases between. Germline V gene data show CDR1 as SGHTA and CDR2 as FQGTGA. Two oligonucleotides, mixed equimolar, formed the beta constant-region primer covering TRBC1 and TRBC2. Four rounds of PCR amplified the ligated cDNA using nested alpha and beta constant-region primers plus SP2. Each CDR3 protein is one row after TCRdb ran MiXCR on the UMI-ligation and nested PCR reads. Here the sample spans more than 8,500 distinct CDR3 sequences, less than 7% being singletons.

The chain couples TRBV7-3 to TRBJ2-4; a weak D match, TRBD1 (7 bases). The TCR sequence derives from a human donor in good health. The sample taken for sequencing was CD4+ TEMRA cells from blood. The subset here: effector memory re-expressing CD45RA, CD45RA+ CD27-. CDR3 loop: CASSLDREDIQYF. Here the CDR3 DNA reads TGTGCCAGCAGCTTAGACAGGGAGGACATTCAGTACTTC.